This paragraph covers one T cell receptor beta chain sequence. V lost 2 bases, J lost 3 bases, and 14 bases lay in between. Germline V lookup: CDR1 SGHTA, CDR2 FQGNSA. This CDR3 contains 16 residues. These data are taken from a study of OX40 agonist ivuxolimab in advanced cancers. Only in-frame clones appear in the TCRdb table, and some are missing; sequencing was by immunoSEQ multiplex PCR. The sample carries roughly 150,000 clones, roughly 94% recorded once. The starting material was CD4+ or CD8+ T cells sorted from blood, obtained in a trial of the OX40 agonist ivuxolimab. The chain is built from TRBV7-2 and TRBJ1-5; D unresolved. This receptor was identified in an adult with an advanced solid tumor such as melanoma, head and neck, liver or kidney cancer. CDR3 DNA sequence: TGTGCCAGCAGCTTATCCGGGGTGCTGGACAATCAGCCCCAGCATTTT. Amino acid sequence: CASSLSGVLDNQPQHF. The complete variable domain, with remaining parts taken from reference TRBV7-2 and TRBJ1-5, reads GAGVSQSPSNKVTEKGKDVELRCDPISGHTALYWYRQSLGQGLEFLIYFQGNSAPDKSGLPSDRFSAERTGGSVSTLTIQRTQQEDSAVYLCASSLSGVLDNQPQHFGDGTRLSIL.